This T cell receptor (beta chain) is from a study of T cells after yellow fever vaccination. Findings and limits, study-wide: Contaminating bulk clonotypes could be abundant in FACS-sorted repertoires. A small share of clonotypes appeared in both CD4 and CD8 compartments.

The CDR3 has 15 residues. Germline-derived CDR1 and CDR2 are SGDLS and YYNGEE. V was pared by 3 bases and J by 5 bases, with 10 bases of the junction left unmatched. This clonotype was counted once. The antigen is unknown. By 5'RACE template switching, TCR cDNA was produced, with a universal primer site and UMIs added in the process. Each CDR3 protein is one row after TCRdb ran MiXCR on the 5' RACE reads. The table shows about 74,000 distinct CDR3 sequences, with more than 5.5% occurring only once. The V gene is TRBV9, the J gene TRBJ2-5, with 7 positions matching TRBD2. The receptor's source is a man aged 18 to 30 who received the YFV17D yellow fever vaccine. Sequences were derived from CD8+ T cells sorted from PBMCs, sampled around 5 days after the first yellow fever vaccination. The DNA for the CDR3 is TGTGCCAGCAGCGGGGGGGGTGGGTTCCACGAGACCCAGTACTTC. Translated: CASSGGGGFHETQYF. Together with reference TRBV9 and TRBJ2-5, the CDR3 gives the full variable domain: DSGVTQTPKHLITATGQRVTLRCSPRSGDLSVYWYQQSLDQGLQFLIQYYNGEERAKGNILERFSAQQFPDLHSELNLSSLELGDSALYFCASSGGGGFHETQYFGPGTRLLVL.